One sample yielded the 15 T cell receptor beta chains listed below, sequenced in a study of cytomegalovirus exposure and HLA in healthy donors. The PCR employed 60 Vbeta primers together with 13 Jbeta primers. The assay was immunoSEQ multiplex PCR, and TCRdb's table has in-frame clones only and misses some. The repertoire includes over 40,000 clones, around 90% of them detected once, and around 8% sits in the top ten. Sequencing was done on a sample of PBMCs. These receptors originate from a woman aged 40 to 50 in good health and CMV-seropositive.

The rearrangement uses TRBV30 and TRBJ1-2; maybe TRBD1 (5 bases). V was clipped by 0 bases and J by 6 bases, with 11 bases between them. The CDR3 extends over 13 amino acids. Germline CDR1 reads GTSNPN; CDR2 reads SVGIG (reference sequence). The CDR3 DNA sequence: TGTGCCTGGAGTGTACTCAGGGCGGATGGCTACACCTTC. Residues: CAWSVLRADGYTF.

This clone has just a few counts. For the CDR3, the DNA is TGTGCCAGTAGCGCATGGGACACCCGGCCGGGCTACACCTTC. Translated, it gives CASSAWDTRPGYTF. This chain joins TRBV19 and TRBJ1-2; D possibly corresponds to TRBD1 (6 bases). This CDR3 is 14 amino acids long. V lost 6 bases, J lost 8 bases, and 19 bases lay in between. Germline V CDR1 and CDR2: LNHDA, SQIVND (reference sequence). Combining the CDR3 with reference TRBV19 and TRBJ1-2 gives the whole variable domain DGGITQSPKYLFRKEGQNVTLSCEQNLNHDAMYWYRQDPGQGLRLIYYSQIVNDFQKGDIAEGYSVSREKKESFPLTVTSAQKNPTAFYLCASSAWDTRPGYTFGSGTRLTVV.

The chain couples TRBV18 to TRBJ2-3; the D is unclear. Germline-derived CDR1 and CDR2 are KGHSH and LQKENI. V was shortened by 4 bases and J by 2 bases, with 16 bases between the two germline ends. This CDR3 is 16 amino acids long. The CDR3 DNA reads as TGTGCCAGCTCACAAAGACTCCTTACCCTCACAGATACGCAGTATTTT. This sequence encodes CASSQRLLTLTDTQYF.

The CDR3 reads CASRLQENTEAFF. The CDR3, as DNA: TGTGCCAGTAGGTTACAGGAGAACACTGAAGCTTTCTTT. This sequence joins TRBV19 and TRBJ1-1, with D possibly being TRBD1 (5 bases). The CDR3 extends over 13 amino acids. Per the germline V gene, CDR1 is LNHDA and CDR2 is SQIVND (reference sequence). V lost 6 bases, J lost 1 base, and 9 bases lay in between.

This chain uses TRBV7-2 with TRBJ2-7, with TRBD1 identical over 9 bases. CDR3 length equals 16 residues. After removal of 1 base from V and 1 base from J, the junction contained 5 bases not matched to a gene. The germline CDR1 and CDR2 sequences are SGHTA and FQGNSA. CDR3 bases: TGTGCCAGCAGCTTAGAAGGGACAGGGCCTTCCTACGAGCAGTACTTC. Its translation: CASSLEGTGPSYEQYF. Combining the CDR3 with reference TRBV7-2 and TRBJ2-7 gives the whole variable domain GAGVSQSPSNKVTEKGKDVELRCDPISGHTALYWYRQSLGQGLEFLIYFQGNSAPDKSGLPSDRFSAERTGGSVSTLTIQRTQQEDSAVYLCASSLEGTGPSYEQYFGPGTRLTVT.

This clone has only one observation. This rearrangement joins TRBV6-1 to TRBJ2-5; the D gene is possibly TRBD2 (7 bases). V lost 4 bases and J 5 bases, leaving 17 bases between the germline ends. The CDR3 is 15 amino acids. Germline V lookup: CDR1 MNHNS, CDR2 SASEGT. The CDR3 nucleotides are TGTGCCAGCAGTGGCCCTACAGGGCGGGGGGAGACCCAGTACTTC. Its translation: CASSGPTGRGETQYF.

This rearrangement joins TRBV2 to TRBJ2-5; D is possibly TRBD2 (6 bases). The CDR3 contains 13 residues. The germline V gene has CDR1 SNHLY and CDR2 FYNNEI. Trimming cost V 4 bases and J 1 base, with 7 bases left between them. CDR3 DNA sequence: TGTGCCAGCAGTGTGGGGGGCCAAGAGACCCAGTACTTC. Translated, it gives CASSVGGQETQYF. The complete variable domain, with remaining parts taken from reference TRBV2 and TRBJ2-5, reads EPEVTQTPSHQVTQMGQEVILRCVPISNHLYFYWYRQILGQKVEFLVSFYNNEISEKSEIFDDQFSVERPDGSNFTLKIRSTKLEDSAMYFCASSVGGQETQYFGPGTRLLVL.

CDR3 sequence reads: CASSYNEQFF. CDR3 DNA sequence: TGTGCCAGCAGTTATAATGAGCAGTTCTTC. V and J are TRBV7-9 and TRBJ2-1; D gene uncertain. V dropped 6 bases and J dropped 7 bases, with 4 bases sitting between them. The CDR3 sequence is 10 residues long. In germline, CDR1 is SEHNR, CDR2 FQNEAQ (reference sequence).

The rearrangement links TRBV11-2 to TRBJ1-2, with TRBD1 as a possible D gene (5 bases). Trimming stripped 3 bases from V and 1 base from J, with 15 bases between. The CDR3 runs to 16 residues. Germline values: CDR1 SGHAT, CDR2 FQNNGV. The CDR3 loop is CASSLSRLGLNYGYTF. The DNA of the CDR3 is TGTGCCAGCAGCTTGTCCCGCCTGGGGCTTAACTATGGCTACACCTTC.

V is TRBV6-5 and J is TRBJ1-2; D gene unclear. Trimming pared 5 bases from V and 4 bases from J, leaving 11 bases between. This CDR3 is built from 13 residues. CDR1 and CDR2 from the germline V gene are MNHEY and SVGAGI. The DNA of the CDR3 is TGTGCCAGCAGTCCGACAACAGTCTATGGCTACACCTTC. It encodes CASSPTTVYGYTF.

This rearrangement joins TRBV7-9 to TRBJ2-5; TRBD1 matches 8 bases. The germline CDR1 and CDR2 sequences are SEHNR and FQNEAQ (reference sequence). Germline trimming cut 6 bases from V and 5 bases from J; bases unmatched to any gene: 8. The CDR3 consists of 14 residues. The CDR3 loop reads CASRLGQGVETQYF. The CDR3 nucleotides read TGTGCCAGCAGACTAGGACAGGGAGTTGAGACCCAGTACTTC.

The chain joins TRBV11-2 to TRBJ2-3; TRBD2 is a possible D gene (6 bases). CDR3 length: 16 residues. CDR1 and CDR2 from the germline V gene are SGHAT and FQNNGV. V lost 4 bases to trimming and J lost 5 bases, with 19 bases between them. The CDR3, as DNA: TGTGCCAGCAGCTCGGTTCGAGGGGAGGAAAGAGATACGCAGTATTTT. Translated, it gives CASSSVRGEERDTQYF.

The chain recombines TRBV29-1 with TRBJ2-1; 7 bases agree with TRBD1. The CDR3 is 14 residues long. V gave up 8 bases and J gave up 2 bases; unmatched junction bases: 9. Germline assignment: CDR1 SQVTM and CDR2 ANQGSEA. The CDR3 sequence: CSTNRDRPYNEQFF. For the CDR3, the DNA is TGCAGCACTAACCGGGACAGACCCTACAATGAGCAGTTCTTC.

The rearrangement joins TRBV6-1 to TRBJ2-3; 11 nucleotides agree with TRBD2. CDR3 length: 16 amino acids. Germline loops: CDR1 MNHNS, CDR2 SASEGT. The J segment lost 2 bases and the V segment lost 2 bases, leaving 3 bases of the junction unmatched. As DNA, the CDR3 is TGTGCCAGCAGTGAAACTAGCGGGAGCTCCACAGATACGCAGTATTTT. It specifies CASSETSGSSTDTQYF.

V is TRBV20-1 and J is TRBJ1-2, with 10 positions matching TRBD1. CDR3 size: 10 residues. The V and J ends lost 7 bases and 7 bases, in that order; junction bases with no gene match: 0. Germline lookup yields CDR1 DFQATT and CDR2 SNEGSKA (reference sequence). CDR3 DNA: TGCAGTGGGGACAGGGGTGGCTACACCTTC. This sequence encodes CSGDRGGYTF.